The clone carrying this T cell receptor (beta chain) turned up a few times. Its specificity is not known. There were only Caucasian adults among the donors, and all lived in Nashville, Tennessee. This entry comes from a study of shared clonotypes between healthy human individuals. Original processing methods: With immunoSEQ giving junction-only sequences and no quality scores, filtering differed. Sequencing used immunoSEQ multiplex PCR; TCRdb keeps in-frame clones, though not all of them. That table is the source of V, J and clone size, and D and trimming were worked out from the DNA. The sample lists millions of clones; around 90% were seen once. Regarding the study as a whole: Clonotypes shared by all four sorted-subset donors had higher generation probabilities than non-shared clonotypes. A generally larger estimated richness was seen in naive subsets than in memory subsets.

This CDR3 contains 14 residues. Trimming stripped 0 bases from V and 4 bases from J, with 9 bases between. CDR1 is LGHNA, CDR2 YSLEER, per germline. The clonotype comes from a man between 18 and 29 years old in good health. The rearrangement joins TRBV4-3 to TRBJ1-2; D might be TRBD1 (5 bases). Source material: naive CD4+ T cells sorted from blood. Subset here: CD45RA+ positively selected. CDR3 loop: CASSQERGSYGYTF. Here the CDR3 DNA reads TGCGCCAGCAGCCAAGAGCGGGGGAGCTATGGCTACACCTTC.